This TCR beta chain was documented in a study of chemoradiotherapy in HPV16-positive cancers. Trimming shortened V by 3 bases and J by 2 bases, and 11 bases separated the two germline ends. From germline, CDR1 is SGHRS and CDR2 YFSETQ. CDR3 length equals 14 residues. This clone was seen a few times. Its antigen is as yet unknown. Study conclusions and caveats: Candidate HPV-specific clones and E7-related TCR motifs grew in tumor during treatment. In HPV16-positive patients, HPV-responsive T-cell expansion tracked better recurrence-free survival. Functional assays defining HPV-specific T cells used only a couple of HPV16-positive patients.

The data were produced by immunoSEQ multiplex PCR, yet TCRdb's version contains in-frame clones alone and is incomplete. This table has about 10,000 clones, over 60% appearing once. The gene calls are TRBV5-1 and TRBJ1-2; no definite D call. The origin of this receptor is a human donor with HPV-associated anogenital cancer. The sample here was tumor tissue, taken from a patient who underwent chemoradiotherapy. CDR3 bases: TGCGCCAGCAGCTCCGGACGGAGGAACTATGGCTACACCTTC. Amino acids: CASSSGRRNYGYTF.